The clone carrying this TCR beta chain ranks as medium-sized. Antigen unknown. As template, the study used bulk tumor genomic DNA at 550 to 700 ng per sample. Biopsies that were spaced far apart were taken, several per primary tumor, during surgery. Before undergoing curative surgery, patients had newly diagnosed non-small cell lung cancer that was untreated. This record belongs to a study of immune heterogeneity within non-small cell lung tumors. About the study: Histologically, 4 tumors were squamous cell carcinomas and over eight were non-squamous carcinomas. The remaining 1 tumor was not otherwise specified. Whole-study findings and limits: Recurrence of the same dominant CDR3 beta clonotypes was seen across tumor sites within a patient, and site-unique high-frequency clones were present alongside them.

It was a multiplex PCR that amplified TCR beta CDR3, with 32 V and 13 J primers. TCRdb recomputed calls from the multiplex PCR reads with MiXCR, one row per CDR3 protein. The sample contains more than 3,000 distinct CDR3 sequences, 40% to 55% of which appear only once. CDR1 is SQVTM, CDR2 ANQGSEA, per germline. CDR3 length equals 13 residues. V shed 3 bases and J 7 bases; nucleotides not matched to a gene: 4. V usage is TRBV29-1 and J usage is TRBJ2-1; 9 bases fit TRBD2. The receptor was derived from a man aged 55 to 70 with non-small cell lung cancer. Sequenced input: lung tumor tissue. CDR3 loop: CSVDLAGSNEQFF. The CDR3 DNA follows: TGCAGCGTTGACCTAGCGGGAAGTAATGAGCAGTTCTTC.